This T cell receptor beta chain was found in a study of control samples from healthy donors and cancer patients. Repertoires were generated with immunoSEQ multiplex PCR, while TCRdb's copy carries only in-frame clones and drops some. The data hold 150,000 or so clones, with approximately 93% observed a single time. This clone has more than one count but fewer than ten. V gave up 1 base and J gave up 2 bases, with 8 bases separating them. The CDR3 is 14 amino acids. Germline V lookup: CDR1 SGDLS, CDR2 YYNGEE. V and J are TRBV9 and TRBJ2-3; D is uncertain. Sequenced: blood. The source of this sequence is a man aged 40-50 years in good health. The CDR3 loop is CASSVSVNTDTQYF. DNA of the CDR3: TGTGCCAGCAGCGTAAGCGTGAACACAGATACGCAGTATTTT.